This TCR beta chain was captured by sequencing in a study of T cell responses to AZD1222 COVID-19 vaccine. In germline, CDR1 is KGHSH, CDR2 LQKENI. CDR3 length: 15 amino acids. The junction had 7 bases not matched to a gene; V was cut back by 5 bases and J by 4 bases. Findings and caveats of the study: Donors were mostly white British, more females; clonal diversity possibly underestimated. Targeting of unmutated variant regions was reportedly seen in nearly half of spike-specific TCRs.

A remark on this clone: What it binds is not known.

The repertoire was sequenced with immunoSEQ multiplex PCR; TCRdb's copy has only in-frame clones and lacks some. The sample contains more than 95,000 clones, about 87% of which appear only once. The input for sequencing was peripheral blood, taken on day 0 of AZD1222 vaccination. The source of this sequence is an adult in good health. The J gene is TRBJ1-5, the V gene TRBV18, with TRBD1 matching 8 bases. CDR3 DNA: TGTGCCAGCTCAGAGACAGGGGCCCAGAATCAGCCCCAGCATTTT. Encoded protein: CASSETGAQNQPQHF. Variable domain in full (rest from reference TRBV18 and TRBJ1-5): NAGVMQNPRHLVRRRGQEARLRCSPMKGHSHVYWYRQLPEEGLKFMVYLQKENIIDESGMPKERFSAEFPKEGPSILRIQQVVRGDSAAYFCASSETGAQNQPQHFGDGTRLSIL.